These 10 T cell receptor beta chains share one sample of origin, sequenced in a study of control samples from healthy donors and cancer patients. The protocol was immunoSEQ multiplex PCR, while the TCRdb copy is restricted to in-frame clones and leaves out a portion. The data show about 180,000 clones, around 87% seen once. The source material was blood. Receptors originate from a woman aged 45-65 years in good health.

There are a few counts of this clone. The rearrangement joins TRBV6-5 to TRBJ1-1, with 7 bases aligning to TRBD1. From germline, CDR1 is MNHEY and CDR2 SVGAGI. The CDR3 extends over 15 amino acids. V trimming: 7 bases; J trimming: 4 bases; junction bases outside the gene matches: 12. The CDR3 nucleotides are TGTGCCAGCACACCGGGACAGAGGCTTATCACTGAAGCTTTCTTT. Translating it yields CASTPGQRLITEAFF.

The chain is built from TRBV7-9 and TRBJ1-6, with D unclear. With 8 bases removed from V and 0 bases from J, the gap between germline ends came to 17 bases. Germline CDR1 reads SEHNR; CDR2 reads FQNEAQ (reference sequence). The CDR3 contains 17 residues. The DNA of the CDR3 is TGTGCCAGCGTAGTACCTGCAAAAATCTCCTATAATTCACCCCTCCACTTT. Protein product: CASVVPAKISYNSPLHF.

The chain has TRBV2 and TRBJ1-5, with TRBD1 identical over 7 bases. The CDR3 is 16 residues long. V dropped 8 bases and J dropped 1; count of bases not matched to a gene: 11. The germline gives CDR1 SNHLY, CDR2 FYNNEI. The CDR3 is CASSVGGGGSNQPQHF. Written as DNA, the CDR3 is TGTGCCAGCTCAGTAGGGGGCGGTGGGAGCAATCAGCCCCAGCATTTT.

The V gene is TRBV19, the J gene TRBJ2-1; D is possibly TRBD2 (5 bases). Germline V gene lookup returns CDR1 LNHDA and CDR2 SQIVND (reference sequence). Trimming stripped 1 base from V and 11 bases from J, with 12 bases between. The CDR3 spans 13 residues. This CDR3 reads CASSIGLPGKQFF. CDR3 nucleotides: TGTGCCAGTAGTATAGGACTGCCGGGGAAGCAGTTCTTC.

The rearrangement joins TRBV27 to TRBJ2-1; D is uncertain. Trimming cost V 5 bases and J 10 bases, with 21 bases left between them. Germline CDR1 is MNHEY and CDR2 is SMNVEV (reference sequence). The CDR3 has 15 amino acids. The CDR3 DNA sequence: TGTGCCAGCAGTGAGTGGGGTGAATGGGCAGCCGAGCAGTTCTTC. Amino acids: CASSEWGEWAAEQFF.

The CDR3 DNA follows: TGTGCCAGCAGCTTAATCGGACTAGCGGGAGAGACCCAGTACTTC. Amino acid sequence: CASSLIGLAGETQYF. V usage is TRBV7-9 and J usage is TRBJ2-5; 11 nucleotides match TRBD2. Per germline, CDR1 SEHNR and CDR2 FQNEAQ (reference sequence). The length of the CDR3 is 15 residues. Trimming removed 2 bases from V and 4 bases from J; junction bases left unmatched: 3.

V usage is TRBV9 and J usage is TRBJ2-5; D is uncertain. The CDR3 is 14 amino acids. Trimming left V 0 bases short and J 2 bases short, with 8 bases between. CDR1 SGDLS and CDR2 YYNGEE come from the germline V gene. The CDR3 region is CASSVASVQETQYF. The CDR3 bases are TGTGCCAGCAGCGTAGCTTCTGTTCAAGAGACCCAGTACTTC.

The V and J genes are TRBV18 and TRBJ2-3, with D uncertain. V lost 0 bases and J lost 1, with 2 bases in between. The CDR3 runs 13 residues. The germline V gene has CDR1 KGHSH and CDR2 LQKENI. CDR3 nucleotide sequence: TGTGCCAGCTCACCACCGGGCACAGATACGCAGTATTTT. Amino acids: CASSPPGTDTQYF. Together with reference TRBV18 and TRBJ2-3, the CDR3 gives the full variable domain: NAGVMQNPRHLVRRRGQEARLRCSPMKGHSHVYWYRQLPEEGLKFMVYLQKENIIDESGMPKERFSAEFPKEGPSILRIQQVVRGDSAAYFCASSPPGTDTQYFGPGTRLTVL.

The chain uses TRBV3-1 (or the pseudogene TRBV3-2) and TRBJ2-5, with 8 bases that match TRBD2. With 1 base clipped from V and 5 bases from J, the junction kept 9 bases outside the gene matches. CDR3 length: 16 residues. Germline V gene lookup returns CDR1 LGHDT and CDR2 YNNKEL (reference sequence). The CDR3 sequence: CASSQGSTGGVETQYF. CDR3 DNA sequence: TGTGCCAGCAGCCAAGGGTCTACCGGGGGGGTTGAGACCCAGTACTTC.

The rearrangement links TRBV19 to TRBJ2-3; the match to TRBD1 covers 9 bases. V trimming: 3 bases; J trimming: 4 bases; junction bases outside the gene matches: 5. Germline assignment: CDR1 LNHDA and CDR2 SQIVND (reference sequence). CDR3 length: 15 amino acids. This CDR3 reads CASSIGQGTADTQYF. The CDR3 DNA reads as TGTGCCAGTAGTATCGGACAGGGGACGGCAGATACGCAGTATTTT.